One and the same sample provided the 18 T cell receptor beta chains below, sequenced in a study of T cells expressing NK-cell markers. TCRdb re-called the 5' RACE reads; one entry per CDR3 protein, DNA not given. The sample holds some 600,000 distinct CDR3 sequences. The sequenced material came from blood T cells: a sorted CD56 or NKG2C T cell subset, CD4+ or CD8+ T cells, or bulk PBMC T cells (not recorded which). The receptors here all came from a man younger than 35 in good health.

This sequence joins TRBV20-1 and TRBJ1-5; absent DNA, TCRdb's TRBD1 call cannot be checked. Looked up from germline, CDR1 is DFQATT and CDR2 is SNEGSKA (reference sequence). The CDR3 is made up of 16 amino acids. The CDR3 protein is CSAKQGGESNNQPQHF.

CDR3 in amino acids: CASSLIEGTQYF. The rearrangement links TRBV11-2 to TRBJ2-3; TCRdb names TRBD2, which stays unverified in the absence of DNA. This CDR3 has 12 residues. Per the germline V gene, CDR1 is SGHAT and CDR2 is FQNNGV.

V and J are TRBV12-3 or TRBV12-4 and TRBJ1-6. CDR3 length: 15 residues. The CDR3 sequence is CASSITAGLNSPLHF.

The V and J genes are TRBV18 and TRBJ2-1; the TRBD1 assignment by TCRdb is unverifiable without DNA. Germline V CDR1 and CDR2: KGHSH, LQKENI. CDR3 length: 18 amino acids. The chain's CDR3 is CASSPPDSGTISYNEQFF.

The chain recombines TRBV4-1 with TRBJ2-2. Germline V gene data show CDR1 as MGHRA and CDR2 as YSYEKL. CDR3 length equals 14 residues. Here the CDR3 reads CASSLERTTGELFF.

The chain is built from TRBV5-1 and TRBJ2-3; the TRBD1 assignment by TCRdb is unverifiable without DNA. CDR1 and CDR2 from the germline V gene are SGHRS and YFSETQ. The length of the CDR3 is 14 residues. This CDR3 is CASRRQQAADTQYF.

CDR3: CATSKTTGSQYF. The chain joins TRBV24-1 to TRBJ2-5; TCRdb's assignment of TRBD1 cannot be checked, as there is no DNA. Germline loops: CDR1 KGHDR, CDR2 SFDVKD. This CDR3 has 12 amino acids.

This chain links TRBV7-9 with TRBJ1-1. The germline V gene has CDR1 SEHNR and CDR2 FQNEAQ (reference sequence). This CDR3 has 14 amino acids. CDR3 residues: CASSDRRDLHEAFF.

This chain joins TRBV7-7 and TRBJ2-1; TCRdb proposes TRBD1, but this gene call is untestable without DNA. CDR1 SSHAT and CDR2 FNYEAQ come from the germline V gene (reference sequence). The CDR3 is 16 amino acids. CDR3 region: CASSLSPGQGTNEQFF.

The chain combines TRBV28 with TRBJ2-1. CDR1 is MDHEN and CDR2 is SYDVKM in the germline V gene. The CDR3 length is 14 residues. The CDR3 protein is CASSDPDSYNEQFF.

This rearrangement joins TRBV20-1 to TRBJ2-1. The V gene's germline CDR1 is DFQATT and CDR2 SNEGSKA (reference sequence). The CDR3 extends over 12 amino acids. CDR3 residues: CSAIRSYNEQFF.

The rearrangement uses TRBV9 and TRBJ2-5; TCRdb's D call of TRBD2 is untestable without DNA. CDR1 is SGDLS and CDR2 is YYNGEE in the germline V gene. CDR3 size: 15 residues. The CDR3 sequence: CASSPRVAGGETQYF.

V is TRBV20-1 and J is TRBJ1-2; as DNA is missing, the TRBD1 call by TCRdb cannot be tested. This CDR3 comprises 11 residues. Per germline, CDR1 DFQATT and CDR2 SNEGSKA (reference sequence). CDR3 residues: CSAARQDGYTF.

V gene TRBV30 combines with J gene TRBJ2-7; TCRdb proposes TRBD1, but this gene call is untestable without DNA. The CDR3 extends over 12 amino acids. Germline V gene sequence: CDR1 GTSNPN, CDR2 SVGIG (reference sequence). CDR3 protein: CAWIHQGNEQYF.

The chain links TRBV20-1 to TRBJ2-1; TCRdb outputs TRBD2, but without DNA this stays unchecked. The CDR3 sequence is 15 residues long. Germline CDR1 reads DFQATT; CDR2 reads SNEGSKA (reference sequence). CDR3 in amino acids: CSAQRPGLAGDEQFF.

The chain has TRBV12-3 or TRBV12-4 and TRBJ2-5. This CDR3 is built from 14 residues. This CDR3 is CASSPDTILKTQYF.

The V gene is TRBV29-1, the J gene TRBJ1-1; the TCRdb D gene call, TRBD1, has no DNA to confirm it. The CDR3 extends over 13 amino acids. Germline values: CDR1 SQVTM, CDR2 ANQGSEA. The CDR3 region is CSVAPVPLGVAFF.

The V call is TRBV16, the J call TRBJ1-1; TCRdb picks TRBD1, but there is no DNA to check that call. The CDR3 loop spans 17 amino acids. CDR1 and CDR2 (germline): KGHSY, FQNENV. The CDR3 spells CASSQLLGAGLYTEAFF.